Each of the 14 T cell receptor beta chains below was sequenced from the same sample in a study of blood T cell repertoires in COVID-19. Data came from immunoSEQ multiplex PCR; TCRdb stores just in-frame clones and leaves some out. This table holds about 110,000 clones, 86% found once. Sequences were obtained from peripheral blood. These receptors were obtained from a man aged 40-55 years with acute or convalescent COVID-19.

Regarding this clone: The sample holds other DNA sequences that translate to the same CDR3. The CDR3 here is CASSLASGSYNEQFF. CDR3 coding DNA: TGTGCCAGCAGCTTGGCTAGCGGGAGCTACAATGAGCAGTTCTTC. V gene TRBV11-3 combines with J gene TRBJ2-1, with 10 bases matching TRBD2. The CDR3 loop spans 15 amino acids. Germline values: CDR1 SGHNT, CDR2 YENEEA. V dropped 3 bases and J dropped 3; count of bases not matched to a gene: 2. The variable domain in full, with the rest retrieved from reference TRBV11-3 and TRBJ2-1, is EAGVVQSPRYKIIEKKQPVAFWCNPISGHNTLYWYLQNLGQGPELLIRYENEEAVDDSQLPKDRFSAERLKGVDSTLKIQPAELGDSAVYLCASSLASGSYNEQFFGPGTRLTVL.

The chain has TRBV19 and TRBJ1-6; D might be TRBD1 (6 bases). Germline values: CDR1 LNHDA, CDR2 SQIVND (reference sequence). The CDR3 length is 16 residues. Deletions cut 9 bases from V and 8 bases from J, with 23 bases between. As DNA, the CDR3 is TGTGCCAGCTCCTCCAGGGGAGGGATCGGAGATTCACCCCTCCACTTT. Translation: CASSSRGGIGDSPLHF. The variable domain in full, with the rest retrieved from reference TRBV19 and TRBJ1-6, is DGGITQSPKYLFRKEGQNVTLSCEQNLNHDAMYWYRQDPGQGLRLIYYSQIVNDFQKGDIAEGYSVSREKKESFPLTVTSAQKNPTAFYLCASSSRGGIGDSPLHFGNGTRLTVT.

The chain has TRBV2 and TRBJ1-5; the match to TRBD1 covers 7 bases. The germline V gene encodes CDR1 SNHLY and CDR2 FYNNEI. The ends lost 7 bases at V and 0 bases at J; junction bases unmatched: 6. This CDR3 contains 15 residues. The CDR3 spells CASNWDSYSNQPQHF. The CDR3 DNA follows: TGTGCCAGCAATTGGGACAGCTATAGCAATCAGCCCCAGCATTTT.

This chain joins TRBV10-3 and TRBJ2-7; TRBD2 matches at 14 bases. Germline values: CDR1 ENHRY, CDR2 SYGVKD. The CDR3 runs 16 residues. Trimming at V came to 9 bases and at J to 5 bases, leaving 12 bases not matched to a gene. In DNA form, the CDR3 reads TGTGCCATATCATCCGGGACTAGCGGGAGTTTTGACGAGCAGTACTTC. It yields the protein CAISSGTSGSFDEQYF.

The rearrangement links TRBV3-1 (or the pseudogene TRBV3-2) to TRBJ2-5, with 14 positions matching TRBD2. Per the germline V gene, CDR1 is LGHDT and CDR2 is YNNKEL (reference sequence). After removal of 0 bases from V and 5 bases from J, the junction contained 5 bases not matched to a gene. This CDR3 is built from 17 residues. The DNA of the CDR3 is TGTGCCAGCAGCCAAGATCGACTAGCGGGGGGGTTGGAGACCCAGTACTTC. It codes for CASSQDRLAGGLETQYF.

A few counts support this clone. This sequence joins TRBV27 and TRBJ2-3; TRBD2 aligns across 8 bases. With 0 bases clipped from V and 4 bases from J, the junction kept 0 bases outside the gene matches. Germline CDR1 is MNHEY and CDR2 is SMNVEV (reference sequence). CDR3 length: 14 amino acids. The CDR3 bases are TGTGCCAGCAGTTTATCACTAGCGGCAGATACGCAGTATTTT. It translates to CASSLSLAADTQYF.

By frequency in the sample, this clone is medium-sized. The rearrangement joins TRBV2 to TRBJ1-1; 8 nucleotides match TRBD1. The J segment lost 1 base and the V segment lost 3 bases, leaving 4 bases of the junction unmatched. Germline CDR1 is SNHLY and CDR2 is FYNNEI. This CDR3 region has 15 residues. CDR3 bases: TGTGCCAGCAGTGAGACAGGGGTGGGGAACACTGAAGCTTTCTTT. This codes for CASSETGVGNTEAFF.

V and J are TRBV12-5 and TRBJ2-7, with 12 bases that match TRBD2. The germline gives CDR1 LGHNT, CDR2 FRNRAP. The V and J ends lost 0 bases and 2 bases, in that order; junction bases with no gene match: 8. This CDR3 contains 18 residues. The CDR3 coding sequence is TGTGCTAGTGGTTTGGTTGATGGACTAGCGGGGATACCCTACGAGCAGTACTTC. Amino acid sequence: CASGLVDGLAGIPYEQYF.

The chain employs TRBV18 and TRBJ1-2, with 8 positions matching TRBD1. CDR1 and CDR2 from the germline V gene are KGHSH and LQKENI. The CDR3 runs to 15 residues. Losses at the gene ends were 2 bases for V and 2 bases for J; bases not matched to a gene: 4. The CDR3 DNA follows: TGTGCCAGCTCACCAATAAGGGACAGGAACTATGGCTACACCTTC. Amino acid sequence: CASSPIRDRNYGYTF.

The chain uses TRBV13 and TRBJ2-4, with a weak D call TRBD2 (5 bases). V lost 6 bases and J lost 6, with 18 bases in between. Germline values: CDR1 PRHDT, CDR2 FYEKMQ (reference sequence). This CDR3 spans 15 amino acids. The CDR3 sequence: CASSLGNGQVNIQYF. CDR3 DNA: TGTGCCAGCAGTCTCGGGAACGGCCAAGTAAACATTCAGTACTTC.

This rearrangement joins TRBV5-1 to TRBJ2-1; D possibly corresponds to TRBD1 (6 bases). Trimming took 0 bases from V and 7 from J, leaving 11 bases between them. Germline CDR1 SGHRS, CDR2 YFSETQ. CDR3 length: 14 residues. The CDR3 loop is CASSLGPGENEQFF. The CDR3 DNA sequence: TGCGCCAGCAGCTTGGGGCCAGGGGAGAATGAGCAGTTCTTC.

The chain is built from TRBV19 and TRBJ1-4; tentative D call: TRBD1 (6 bases). Deletions cut 6 bases from V and 4 bases from J, with 15 bases between. This CDR3 has 15 amino acids. CDR1 is LNHDA and CDR2 is SQIVND in the germline V gene (reference sequence). CDR3 nucleotide sequence: TGTGCCAGTAGACAACAGGGTTTAGTTAATGAAAAACTGTTTTTT. It codes for CASRQQGLVNEKLFF.

This chain links TRBV7-6 with TRBJ2-6; TRBD1 is a possible D gene (5 bases). The CDR3 runs to 17 residues. The ends were cut back, 1 base at V and 0 bases at J, with 10 bases in the middle. From germline, CDR1 is SGHVS and CDR2 FNYEAQ. CDR3 sequence (DNA): TGTGCCAGCAGCTTAGTGGCAGGGATCTCTGGGGCCAACGTCCTGACTTTC. It translates to CASSLVAGISGANVLTF.

V is TRBV9 and J is TRBJ2-5; TRBD2 agrees at 10 bases. Germline V gives CDR1 SGDLS, CDR2 YYNGEE. The CDR3 sequence is 17 residues long. After removal of 0 bases from V and 5 bases from J, the junction contained 10 bases not matched to a gene. The CDR3 here is CASSVGTSGNAGETQYF. The DNA of the CDR3 is TGTGCCAGCAGCGTAGGTACTAGCGGGAACGCCGGGGAGACCCAGTACTTC. The variable domain in full, with the rest retrieved from reference TRBV9 and TRBJ2-5, is DSGVTQTPKHLITATGQRVTLRCSPRSGDLSVYWYQQSLDQGLQFLIQYYNGEERAKGNILERFSAQQFPDLHSELNLSSLELGDSALYFCASSVGTSGNAGETQYFGPGTRLLVL.